These 25 T cell receptor beta chains originate from one sample sequenced in a study of blood T cell repertoires in COVID-19. TCRdb's copy holds only in-frame clones and misses some; the assay was immunoSEQ multiplex PCR. The sample yields 200,000 to 300,000 clones, around 92% seen once. Sequencing was performed on PBMCs or T cells enriched from blood (not recorded which). The source of these receptors is a woman in her twenties or thirties with acute COVID-19.

This clone was seen once. The chain couples TRBV7-7 to TRBJ2-2; 9 bases are a match to TRBD2. Germline-derived CDR1 and CDR2 are SSHAT and FNYEAQ (reference sequence). V gave up 1 base and J gave up 5 bases; unmatched junction bases: 2. This CDR3 spans 15 amino acids. The CDR3 region has the DNA TGTGCCAGCAGCTTAGTTGCGGGGGGGACCGGGGAGCTGTTTTTT. Translating gives CASSLVAGGTGELFF.

There are a few counts of this clone. In DNA, the CDR3 is TGTGCCAGCAGCACGGGAGAAGTTTATTCACCCCTCCACTTT. Translating gives CASSTGEVYSPLHF. The chain employs TRBV25-1 and TRBJ1-6, with D hard to call. Between the trimmed V and J ends, which lost 6 bases and 8 bases, there was a span of 14 bases. There are 14 residues in the CDR3. Germline assignment: CDR1 MGHDK and CDR2 SYGVNS.

The chain joins TRBV10-3 to TRBJ1-4, with D hard to call. CDR3 size: 16 residues. Trimming took 3 bases from V and 1 from J, leaving 12 bases between them. Germline lookup yields CDR1 ENHRY and CDR2 SYGVKD. CDR3 residues: CAISDSFGETNEKLFF. The CDR3 DNA is TGTGCCATCAGTGATAGTTTCGGAGAAACTAATGAAAAACTGTTTTTT.

This chain connects TRBV6-5 to TRBJ1-1, with 8 bases identical to TRBD1. Germline V lookup: CDR1 MNHEY, CDR2 SVGAGI. The CDR3 has 14 amino acids. Losses at the gene ends were 5 bases for V and 6 bases for J; bases not matched to a gene: 8. The CDR3 sequence: CASSPGQERAEAFF. In nucleotides, the CDR3 is TGTGCCAGCAGTCCGGGACAGGAGAGGGCTGAAGCTTTCTTT.

Turning to this clone: Germline and junction disagree at one end, which may indicate a read error. The rearrangement links TRBV16 to TRBJ1-5, with TRBD1 identical over 7 bases. This CDR3 region has 16 residues. Germline V gives CDR1 KGHSY, CDR2 FQNENV. CDR3 in amino acids: CASSKSGQAGNQPQHF. The DNA of the CDR3 is TGTGCCAGCAGCAAATCTGGACAGGCGGGCAATCAGCCCCAGCATTTT.

The rearrangement uses TRBV30 and TRBJ1-1, with TRBD1 as a possible D gene (5 bases). The CDR3 sequence is 12 residues long. Germline lookup yields CDR1 GTSNPN and CDR2 SVGIG (reference sequence). Trimming cost V 5 bases and J 0 bases, with 7 bases left between them. The CDR3 here is CAWAGMNTEAFF. CDR3 in DNA: TGTGCCTGGGCAGGGATGAACACTGAAGCTTTCTTT.

As regards this clone: A much bigger clone sits one base away, suggesting this may be a read error. The chain uses TRBV5-6 and TRBJ2-1; 11 bases agree with TRBD2. V shed 2 bases, J shed 3 bases, and the junction held 1 base outside the gene matches. In germline, CDR1 is SGHDT, CDR2 YYEEEE. The CDR3 sequence is 15 residues long. The CDR3 region is CASSLLAGDYNEQFF. The CDR3 DNA is TGTGCCAGCAGCTTACTAGCGGGGGACTACAATGAGCAGTTCTTC.

J is TRBJ2-1 and V is TRBV7-6; 11 bases are shared with TRBD2. V trimming: 8 bases; J trimming: 2 bases; junction bases outside the gene matches: 8. Germline V CDR1 and CDR2: SGHVS, FNYEAQ. There are 16 residues in the CDR3. The CDR3 DNA is TGTGCCAGCTCGATTAGCGGGGGGGCCCCCTACAATGAGCAGTTCTTC. Its translation: CASSISGGAPYNEQFF.

The chain uses TRBV9 and TRBJ2-1; 8 bases are shared with TRBD1. Germline lookup yields CDR1 SGDLS and CDR2 YYNGEE. The junction had 5 bases not matched to a gene; V was cut back by 3 bases and J by 3 bases. The CDR3 runs to 15 residues. The CDR3 bases are TGTGCCAGCAGCGAGACAGGGGTGGGCTACAATGAGCAGTTCTTC. Its protein product is CASSETGVGYNEQFF. Full variable domain (outside the CDR3, taken from reference TRBV9 and TRBJ2-1): DSGVTQTPKHLITATGQRVTLRCSPRSGDLSVYWYQQSLDQGLQFLIQYYNGEERAKGNILERFSAQQFPDLHSELNLSSLELGDSALYFCASSETGVGYNEQFFGPGTRLTVL.

The V call is TRBV24-1, the J call TRBJ1-1; D is ambiguous. The CDR3 has 13 amino acids. V lost 9 bases and J 7 bases, leaving 17 bases between the germline ends. CDR1 is KGHDR and CDR2 is SFDVKD in the germline V gene. As DNA, the CDR3 is TGTGCCACCCGACAATCTGACACTGATGAAGCTTTCTTT. Encoded protein: CATRQSDTDEAFF.

V and J are TRBV3-1 (or the pseudogene TRBV3-2) and TRBJ1-2; D might be TRBD1 (6 bases). Germline V lookup: CDR1 LGHDT, CDR2 YNNKEL (reference sequence). The CDR3 is 18 residues long. Trimming took 0 bases from V and 4 from J, leaving 21 bases between them. The CDR3 region has the DNA TGTGCCAGCAGCCAAGATCGGGGGGGCGCAACCCTACCCTATGGCTACACCTTC. Amino acids: CASSQDRGGATLPYGYTF.

The chain recombines TRBV3-1 (or the pseudogene TRBV3-2) with TRBJ1-1; no clear D. CDR1 LGHDT and CDR2 YNNKEL come from the germline V gene (reference sequence). V shed 0 bases and J shed 8 bases, with 7 bases lying between them. This CDR3 spans 12 amino acids. CDR3 nucleotides: TGTGCCAGCAGCCAAGATCTGGCAGAAGCTTTCTTT. Protein product: CASSQDLAEAFF.

CDR3 coding DNA: TGTGCCAGCAGCTTACAGGGTAATTCACCCCTCCACTTT. Amino acids: CASSLQGNSPLHF. This chain links TRBV5-5 with TRBJ1-6; TRBD1 might be the D (6 bases). The CDR3 extends over 13 amino acids. V lost 2 bases and J lost 6, with 6 bases in between. Germline assignment: CDR1 SGHKS and CDR2 YYEKEE (reference sequence).

The chain has TRBV2 and TRBJ2-1; 8 nucleotides match TRBD1. CDR1 and CDR2 from the germline V gene are SNHLY and FYNNEI. J was trimmed by 3 bases and V by 6 bases; bases with no gene match: 4. The CDR3 has 14 amino acids. CDR3 coding DNA: TGTGCCAGCAGGAACAGGGGGTTCTACAATGAGCAGTTCTTC. Its translation is CASRNRGFYNEQFF.

V is TRBV2 and J is TRBJ2-7, with TRBD2 matching 7 bases. Germline V gene lookup returns CDR1 SNHLY and CDR2 FYNNEI. V shed 4 bases and J 3 bases; nucleotides not matched to a gene: 9. This CDR3 contains 15 residues. The CDR3 here is CASSGGGGSGYEQYF. The CDR3 DNA sequence: TGTGCCAGCAGTGGTGGGGGGGGATCGGGCTACGAGCAGTACTTC.

The V and J genes are TRBV6-5 and TRBJ1-5; 8 nucleotides agree with TRBD1. CDR3 length: 15 residues. The V and J ends lost 4 bases and 7 bases, in that order; junction bases with no gene match: 9. CDR1 is MNHEY, CDR2 SVGAGI, per germline. CDR3 nucleotide sequence: TGTGCCAGCAGTTCCCCAACAGGGGGAAGGCAGCCCCAGCATTTT. This codes for CASSSPTGGRQPQHF.

This clone showed up just once. The chain joins TRBV4-3 to TRBJ2-2, with TRBD2 matching 11 bases. CDR1 is LGHNA, CDR2 YSLEER, per germline. V lost 2 bases, J lost 7 bases, and 12 bases stayed unmatched. The CDR3 spans 18 residues. The CDR3 here is CASSQILAGGLIDGELFF. CDR3 nucleotides: TGCGCCAGCAGCCAAATTCTAGCGGGGGGTTTGATTGACGGGGAGCTGTTTTTT.

The chain is built from TRBV5-1 and TRBJ1-2; D gene unclear. The CDR3 extends over 15 amino acids. Germline CDR1 is SGHRS and CDR2 is YFSETQ. V was clipped by 4 bases and J by 3 bases, with 16 bases between them. The CDR3 DNA reads TGCGCCAGCAGCCCGAGACTCGGAGGTGACTATGGCTACACCTTC. It translates to CASSPRLGGDYGYTF.

The chain couples TRBV11-2 to TRBJ1-6, with 7 positions matching TRBD1. The CDR3 is 14 residues long. With V trimmed by 5 bases and J by 9 bases, 7 bases remained unmatched. CDR1 and CDR2 from the germline V gene are SGHAT and FQNNGV. Written as DNA, the CDR3 is TGTGCCAGCAGCCGAACAGGGGTGGGTTCACCCCTCCACTTT. It is translated as CASSRTGVGSPLHF.

The chain couples TRBV27 to TRBJ1-5; tentatively, D is TRBD1 (6 bases). Germline V lookup: CDR1 MNHEY, CDR2 SMNVEV (reference sequence). The length of the CDR3 is 15 residues. V lost 1 base and J lost 3, with 10 bases in between. The CDR3 coding sequence is TGTGCCAGCAGTTTATTCTACAGGGACAATCAGCCCCAGCATTTT. Protein product: CASSLFYRDNQPQHF.

This chain links TRBV19 with TRBJ1-1, with 9 bases lining up with TRBD1. V lost 3 bases to trimming and J lost 4 bases; unmatched junction nucleotides: 6. The CDR3 sequence is 15 residues long. From germline, CDR1 is LNHDA and CDR2 SQIVND (reference sequence). CDR3 sequence: CASSIWGTGLTEAFF. Written as DNA, the CDR3 is TGTGCCAGTAGTATCTGGGGGACAGGGCTCACTGAAGCTTTCTTT.

A word on this clone: The junction does not match germline at one end; this may be a read error. The J gene is TRBJ2-3, the V gene TRBV30, with a tentative D call TRBD1 (5 bases). Germline CDR1 and CDR2: GTSNPN and SVGIG (reference sequence). This CDR3 region has 10 residues. The CDR3 DNA follows: TGTGCCTGTCAGACAGACACGCAGTATTTT. It encodes CACQTDTQYF.

The V call is TRBV18, the J call TRBJ1-2; 8 bases map to TRBD1. The J segment lost 4 bases and the V segment lost 3 bases, leaving 13 bases of the junction unmatched. CDR1 is KGHSH and CDR2 is LQKENI in the germline V gene. The CDR3 is 17 amino acids. The CDR3 loop reads CASSPEFLDRGGYGYTF. The DNA of the CDR3 is TGTGCCAGCTCACCGGAATTTCTCGACAGGGGAGGCTATGGCTACACCTTC. Full variable domain (missing parts from reference TRBV18 and TRBJ1-2): NAGVMQNPRHLVRRRGQEARLRCSPMKGHSHVYWYRQLPEEGLKFMVYLQKENIIDESGMPKERFSAEFPKEGPSILRIQQVVRGDSAAYFCASSPEFLDRGGYGYTFGSGTRLTVV.

The chain recombines TRBV27 with TRBJ1-2; maybe TRBD1 (5 bases). The CDR3 spans 16 residues. V lost 3 bases, J lost 4 bases, and 18 bases lay in between. Per the germline V gene, CDR1 is MNHEY and CDR2 is SMNVEV (reference sequence). The CDR3 sequence is CASSFDPTDSLYGYTF. For the CDR3, the DNA is TGTGCCAGCAGTTTCGACCCAACAGACAGCCTCTATGGCTACACCTTC.

This clone has only a few counts. The J gene is TRBJ1-1, the V gene TRBV5-1; possibly TRBD1 for D (6 bases). Germline V gene lookup returns CDR1 SGHRS and CDR2 YFSETQ. The CDR3 is 15 residues long. Trimming stripped 0 bases from V and 4 bases from J, with 13 bases between. As DNA, the CDR3 is TGCGCCAGCAGCTTGGTAGAGGGGGATAGCACTGAAGCTTTCTTT. This codes for CASSLVEGDSTEAFF.